This T cell receptor (beta chain) was sequenced in a study of tumor-infiltrating lymphocytes in oesophageal squamous cell carcinoma. The CDR3 consists of 14 residues. Germline V gives CDR1 SGHAT, CDR2 FQNNGV. TCRdb processed the PCR reads anew with MiXCR; each CDR3 protein has one entry. The sample shows approximately 13,000 distinct CDR3 sequences, approximately 50% of them seen only once. Specimen: esophageal tumor tissue. The V call is TRBV11-2, the J call TRBJ2-5; the D gene is possibly TRBD1 (5 bases). The J call is uncertain, as TRBJ2-7 better fits the DNA end. The clonotype was recovered from a male donor with esophageal squamous cell carcinoma. This CDR3 reads CASSLSFQGYEQYF. CDR3 nucleotides: TGTGCCAGCAGCTTAAGTTTTCAGGGCTACGAGCAGTACTTC.